The 20 T cell receptor beta chains given below trace back to one sample, sequenced in a study of T cells in Graves' hyperthyroidism and ophthalmopathy. Amplification yielded TCR beta CDR3 regions, with RNA transcripts as the source. The TCR CDR3 first-round RT-PCR relied on the HTBI primer set. TCRdb itself ran the multiplex PCR reads through MiXCR, one entry per CDR3 protein. The repertoire holds some 460,000 distinct CDR3 sequences, with 15% to 18% as singletons. What was sequenced was blood. The receptors were sampled from a woman in her late teens or twenties with Graves' hyperthyroidism.

This clonotype was seen many times. The chain combines TRBV6-1 with TRBJ2-3, with D hard to call. The CDR3 is made up of 16 amino acids. Germline loops: CDR1 MNHNS, CDR2 SASEGT. Trimming took 5 bases from V and 0 from J, leaving 15 bases between them. The CDR3 nucleotides read TGTGCCAGCAGTTACACAGATTACCCTAGCACAGATACGCAGTATTTT. This translates into CASSYTDYPSTDTQYF.

This clonotype appeared many times. This chain joins TRBV20-1 and TRBJ2-4; possibly TRBD2 for D (6 bases). Germline assignment: CDR1 DFQATT and CDR2 SNEGSKA (reference sequence). Between the trimmed V and J ends, which lost 3 bases and 0 bases, there was a span of 9 bases. CDR3 length: 14 residues. For the CDR3, the DNA is TGCAGTGCTAGTCCGGGACTAGCCAAAAACATTCAGTACTTC. Translating gives CSASPGLAKNIQYF.

This clonotype was picked up many times. The J gene is TRBJ2-7, the V gene TRBV7-8, with 9 bases fitting TRBD1. Germline lookup yields CDR1 SGHVS and CDR2 FQNEAQ. This CDR3 comprises 13 residues. Trimming removed 5 bases from V and 6 bases from J; junction bases left unmatched: 5. The CDR3 region has the DNA TGTGCCAGCAGCCTGGACAGGGGAAGCGAGCAGTACTTC. As protein: CASSLDRGSEQYF.

This clonotype was seen only a few times. The germline gene is not matched at one end of the junction; a read error may be the cause. CDR3 in DNA: TGCAGCGTCGCGGGACACCCTTCCTGCGAGCAGTACTTC. Translation: CSVAGHPSCEQYF. The genes are TRBV29-1 and TRBJ2-7; either TRBD1 or TRBD2 may fit D (6 bases each). The CDR3 totals 13 residues. CDR1 and CDR2 from the germline V gene are SQVTM and ANQGSEA.

This clonotype was seen repeatedly, ten times or more. The rearrangement links TRBV29-1 to TRBJ2-1; 7 bases map to TRBD1. This CDR3 contains 11 residues. V trimming: 1 base; J trimming: 14 bases; junction bases outside the gene matches: 5. Germline CDR1 and CDR2: SQVTM and ANQGSEA. CDR3 sequence: CSVEAQGDKFF. The CDR3 region has the DNA TGCAGCGTTGAAGCCCAGGGGGACAAGTTCTTC.

This clonotype was counted ten times or more. The chain couples TRBV6-5 to TRBJ1-5; D unclear. V gave up 0 bases and J gave up 3 bases, with 12 bases separating them. Germline V gene sequence: CDR1 MNHEY, CDR2 SVGAGI. The CDR3 has 16 amino acids. The CDR3 here is CASSYSTPSNNQPQHF. The CDR3 DNA reads as TGTGCCAGCAGTTACTCGACGCCATCTAACAATCAGCCCCAGCATTTT.

Comments on this clonotype: Given a much more abundant clone one base away, this may be a read error. The CDR3 spells CASSSAGGGTYGYTF. As DNA, the CDR3 is TGTGCCAGCAGTTCTGCGGGGGGGGGGACGTATGGCTACACCTTC. The rearrangement links TRBV12-3 or TRBV12-4 to TRBJ1-2, with D perhaps matching TRBD1 (5 bases). The CDR3 sequence is 15 residues long. V lost 4 bases to trimming and J lost 5 bases, with 17 bases between them.

This clonotype was seen many times. The genes are TRBV20-1 and TRBJ2-5; 8 nucleotides align to TRBD2. The V and J ends lost 3 bases and 7 bases, in that order; junction bases with no gene match: 7. Germline loops: CDR1 DFQATT, CDR2 SNEGSKA (reference sequence). The CDR3 runs 13 residues. CDR3 sequence: CSARVSGSGTQYF. The CDR3 bases are TGCAGTGCTAGGGTCAGCGGGAGCGGGACCCAGTACTTC.

The table lists this clonotype with many counts. CDR3 protein: CASSIPQGGNTEAFF. The CDR3 bases are TGTGCCAGTAGTATTCCACAGGGAGGGAACACTGAAGCTTTCTTT. V gene TRBV19 combines with J gene TRBJ1-1, with D possibly being TRBD1 (6 bases). CDR3 length: 15 amino acids. From germline, CDR1 is LNHDA and CDR2 SQIVND (reference sequence). Deletions cut 3 bases from V and 1 base from J, with 12 bases between.

In its sample, this clonotype was seen a few times. The rearrangement joins TRBV5-4 to TRBJ2-5; possible D gene TRBD2, 7 bases. Deletions cut 4 bases from V and 4 bases from J, with 17 bases between. CDR1 is SGHNT and CDR2 is YYREEE in the germline V gene (reference sequence). This CDR3 has 15 amino acids. As DNA, the CDR3 is TGTGCCAGCAGCCTGCCGGGGGGCGGGGGAGAGACCCAGTACTTC. Its protein is CASSLPGGGGETQYF.

This clonotype was counted between two and nine times. The chain carries TRBV3-1 and TRBJ2-1; 10 bases agree with TRBD1. J was trimmed by 4 bases and V by 4 bases; bases with no gene match: 4. The germline gives CDR1 LGHDT, CDR2 YNNKEL (reference sequence). The CDR3 is made up of 15 amino acids. The CDR3 protein is CASSRQGARYNEQFF. CDR3 in DNA: TGTGCCAGCAGCCGACAGGGGGCGCGATACAATGAGCAGTTCTTC.

As regards this clonotype: A much larger clone lies one base from this, so it may be a read error. The missing conserved phenylalanine or tryptophan at the end of this CDR3 makes a read error likely. This chain uses TRBV30 with TRBJ2-7, with 10 bases lining up with TRBD1. This CDR3 contains 13 residues. V lost 3 bases to trimming and J lost 3 bases; unmatched junction nucleotides: 2. Per germline, CDR1 GTSNPN and CDR2 SVGIG (reference sequence). Here the CDR3 DNA reads TGTGCCTGGAGCTGGGACAGGGGCTACGAGCAGTACCTC. It yields the protein CAWSWDRGYEQYL.

The chain has TRBV20-1 and TRBJ2-7, with D unresolved. Germline V gene lookup returns CDR1 DFQATT and CDR2 SNEGSKA (reference sequence). This CDR3 has 11 residues. Trimming took off 6 bases at V and 5 bases at J, with 11 bases between the two ends. CDR3 residues: CSALAAHEQYF. CDR3 bases: TGCAGTGCCCTCGCGGCCCACGAGCAGTACTTC.

This clonotype was seen a handful of times. The V gene is TRBV6-2 or TRBV6-3, the J gene TRBJ1-1; D uncertain. Germline CDR1 reads MNHEY; CDR2 reads SVGEGT. V was cut by 3 bases and J by 4 bases, with 9 bases left in between. This CDR3 region has 13 residues. The CDR3 bases are TGTGCCAGCAGTTATGGGGAGGGCACTGAAGCTTTCTTT. Protein sequence: CASSYGEGTEAFF.

Ten or more counts support this clonotype. The CDR3 reads CSARDMAGADTQYF. DNA of the CDR3: TGCAGTGCTAGAGATATGGCGGGAGCAGATACGCAGTATTTT. The V gene is TRBV20-1, the J gene TRBJ2-3; the match to TRBD2 covers 7 bases. The trim removed 0 bases at V and 4 bases at J, leaving 4 bases unmatched. From germline, CDR1 is DFQATT and CDR2 SNEGSKA (reference sequence). This CDR3 spans 14 amino acids.

In its sample, this clonotype was seen many times. This chain links TRBV28 with TRBJ1-4, with unresolved D. The V gene's germline CDR1 is MDHEN and CDR2 SYDVKM. V lost 4 bases and J 0 bases, leaving 9 bases between the germline ends. This CDR3 is built from 15 residues. The CDR3 here is CASSSPDATNEKLFF. The CDR3 region has the DNA TGTGCCAGCAGTTCCCCGGATGCAACTAATGAAAAACTGTTTTTT.

Many counts were recorded for this clonotype. The rearrangement links TRBV11-2 to TRBJ1-4; no clear D. Trimming removed 5 bases at V and 2 bases at J, with 3 bases between. The germline V gene encodes CDR1 SGHAT and CDR2 FQNNGV. CDR3 length: 12 residues. DNA of the CDR3: TGTGCCAGCAGCGGTACTAATGAAAAACTGTTTTTT. Translating gives CASSGTNEKLFF.

The chain is built from TRBV9 and TRBJ2-7, with D perhaps matching TRBD2 (7 bases). V lost 0 bases, J lost 2 bases, and 12 bases lay in between. The CDR3 covers 15 residues. The germline V gene has CDR1 SGDLS and CDR2 YYNGEE. The CDR3 DNA reads TGTGCCAGCAGCGTAGGGGGGGGGCTCCCCTACGAGCAGTACTTC. It codes for CASSVGGGLPYEQYF.

This clonotype came up many times. The rearrangement uses TRBV2 and TRBJ1-5; D unclear. Trimming cost V 5 bases and J 7 bases, with 18 bases left between them. Germline values: CDR1 SNHLY, CDR2 FYNNEI. This CDR3 is built from 15 residues. The CDR3 reads CASSKDGELEQPQHF. The CDR3 DNA reads TGTGCCAGCAGTAAAGACGGGGAGTTGGAGCAGCCCCAGCATTTT. Using reference TRBV2 and TRBJ1-5 for the parts outside the CDR3, the full variable domain is EPEVTQTPSHQVTQMGQEVILRCVPISNHLYFYWYRQILGQKVEFLVSFYNNEISEKSEIFDDQFSVERPDGSNFTLKIRSTKLEDSAMYFCASSKDGELEQPQHFGDGTRLSIL.

This chain links TRBV2 with TRBJ2-7, with no clear D. Germline CDR1 SNHLY, CDR2 FYNNEI. Trimming took 7 bases from V and 7 from J, leaving 11 bases between them. This CDR3 contains 11 residues. CDR3 coding DNA: TGTGCCAGCAAGGGTGCCGGGGAGCAGTACTTC. Its protein is CASKGAGEQYF. The whole variable domain, remainder taken from reference TRBV2 and TRBJ2-7, is EPEVTQTPSHQVTQMGQEVILRCVPISNHLYFYWYRQILGQKVEFLVSFYNNEISEKSEIFDDQFSVERPDGSNFTLKIRSTKLEDSAMYFCASKGAGEQYFGPGTRLTVT.